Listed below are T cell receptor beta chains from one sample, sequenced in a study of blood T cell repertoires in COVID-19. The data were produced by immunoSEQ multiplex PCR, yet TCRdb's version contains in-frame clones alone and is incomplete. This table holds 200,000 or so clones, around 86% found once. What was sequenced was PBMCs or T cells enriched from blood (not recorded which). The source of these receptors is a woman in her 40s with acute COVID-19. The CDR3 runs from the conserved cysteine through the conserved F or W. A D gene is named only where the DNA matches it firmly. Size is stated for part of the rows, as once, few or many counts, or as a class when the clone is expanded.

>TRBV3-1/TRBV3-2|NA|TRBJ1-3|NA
CASSQATGRRGNTIYF
TGTGCCAGCAGCCAAGCAACAGGGCGGCGGGGAAACACCATATATTTT
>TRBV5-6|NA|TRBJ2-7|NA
CASSQWGGEQYF
TGTGCCAGCAGCCAATGGGGAGGCGAGCAGTACTTC
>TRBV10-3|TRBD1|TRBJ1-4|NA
CAIRPDRGEEKLFF
TGTGCCATCAGACCGGACAGGGGAGAAGAAAAACTGTTTTTT
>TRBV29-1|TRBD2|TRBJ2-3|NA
CSVGGGGSTDTQYF
TGCAGCGTTGGGGGGGGTGGTTCCACAGATACGCAGTATTTT
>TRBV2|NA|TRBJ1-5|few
CASSVVGDRPQHF
TGTGCCAGCAGTGTAGTGGGCGATCGGCCCCAGCATTTT
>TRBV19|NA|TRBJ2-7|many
CASSLQGRNEQYF
TGTGCCAGTAGTTTACAGGGTAGAAACGAGCAGTACTTC
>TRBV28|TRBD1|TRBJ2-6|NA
CASSLRTGGAPSGANVLTF
TGTGCCAGCAGTTTACGGACAGGGGGCGCCCCATCTGGGGCCAACGTCCTGACTTTC
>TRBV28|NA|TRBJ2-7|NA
CASSFGYYEQYF
TGTGCCAGCAGTTTCGGTTACTACGAGCAGTACTTC
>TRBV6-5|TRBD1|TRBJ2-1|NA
CASSYSTGTVLVEQFF
TGTGCCAGCAGTTACTCAACCGGGACAGTCCTAGTTGAGCAGTTCTTC
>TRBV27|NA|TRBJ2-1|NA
CASSLKGWRTSDNEQFF
TGTGCCAGCAGTTTAAAGGGCTGGAGGACGTCCGACAATGAGCAGTTCTTC